The 30 T cell receptor beta chains in this list originate from one sample, sequenced in a study of blood T cell repertoires in COVID-19. TCRdb's table, derived via immunoSEQ multiplex PCR, lists solely in-frame clones and lacks some. This sample has 110,000 to 150,000 clones, with around three quarters found just once. The sample taken for sequencing was peripheral blood. These receptors originate from a man between 60 and 75 years old with acute or convalescent COVID-19.

The genes are TRBV29-1 and TRBJ1-2, with 7 positions matching TRBD1. V lost 4 bases and J lost 7; bases outside the gene matches: 3. CDR1 is SQVTM, CDR2 ANQGSEA, per germline. The CDR3 is 11 residues long. CDR3 bases: TGCAGCGTTGGACAGGGCGGTGGCTACACCTTC. This sequence encodes CSVGQGGGYTF. The full variable domain, rest sourced from reference TRBV29-1 and TRBJ1-2, is SAVISQKPSRDICQRGTSLTIQCQVDSQVTMMFWYRQQPGQSLTLIATANQGSEATYESGFVIDKFPISRPNLTFSTLTVSNMSPEDSSIYLCSVGQGGGYTFGSGTRLTVV.

V and J are TRBV7-3 and TRBJ1-1; unclear D gene. CDR1 SGHTA and CDR2 FQGTGA come from the germline V gene. Trimming removed 1 base at V and 1 base at J, with 7 bases between. The CDR3 length is 14 residues. CDR3 amino acids: CASSLKWPNTEAFF. In DNA form, the CDR3 reads TGTGCCAGCAGCTTAAAATGGCCGAACACTGAAGCTTTCTTT.

The CDR3 region is CASSETGGGGNTIYF. CDR3 nucleotide sequence: TGTGCCAGTAGTGAGACAGGGGGCGGCGGAAACACCATATATTTT. This sequence joins TRBV19 and TRBJ1-3; 10 nucleotides align to TRBD1. Germline V gives CDR1 LNHDA, CDR2 SQIVND (reference sequence). The V segment lost 5 bases and the J segment 4 bases; nucleotides outside the gene matches: 5. CDR3 length: 15 amino acids. The variable domain in full, completed from reference TRBV19 and TRBJ1-3, reads DGGITQSPKYLFRKEGQNVTLSCEQNLNHDAMYWYRQDPGQGLRLIYYSQIVNDFQKGDIAEGYSVSREKKESFPLTVTSAQKNPTAFYLCASSETGGGGNTIYFGEGSWLTVV.

This clone was observed a single time. This chain uses TRBV10-3 with TRBJ2-5; no clear D gene. This CDR3 is 14 amino acids long. Trimming took 0 bases from V and 2 from J, leaving 7 bases between them. CDR1 and CDR2 from the germline V gene are ENHRY and SYGVKD. The CDR3 DNA follows: TGTGCCATCAGTGAGTCGTTAGCTCAAGAGACCCAGTACTTC. Residues: CAISESLAQETQYF.

V usage is TRBV18 and J usage is TRBJ2-3, with TRBD2 matching over 7 bases. Trimming took 3 bases from V and 4 from J; bases not matched to a gene: 7. The CDR3 is 15 residues long. CDR1 and CDR2 (germline): KGHSH, LQKENI. The CDR3 sequence: CASSPGEGIPDTQYF. The CDR3 region has the DNA TGTGCCAGCTCACCCGGGGAGGGGATACCAGATACGCAGTATTTT.

This clone was detected only once. The chain employs TRBV11-2 and TRBJ2-7; TRBD2 agrees at 7 bases. This CDR3 has 14 amino acids. Germline V gene data show CDR1 as SGHAT and CDR2 as FQNNGV. V lost 4 bases, J lost 4 bases, and 7 bases stayed unmatched. CDR3 bases: TGTGCCAGCAGCTCCTGGGGGGGGGAGTACGAGCAGTACTTC. Protein sequence: CASSSWGGEYEQYF.

The chain recombines TRBV6-6 with TRBJ2-1; 11 bases match TRBD2. V shed 6 bases, J shed 6 bases, and the junction held 4 bases outside the gene matches. This CDR3 contains 14 residues. The germline gives CDR1 MNHNY, CDR2 SVGAGI (reference sequence). CDR3 residues: CASRLAGETNEQFF. As DNA, the CDR3 is TGTGCCAGCAGACTAGCGGGAGAAACCAATGAGCAGTTCTTC.

This chain uses TRBV11-1 with TRBJ2-4; TRBD2 matches at 11 bases. Per germline, CDR1 SGHAT and CDR2 FQDESV (reference sequence). With 5 bases clipped from V and 2 bases from J, the junction kept 2 bases outside the gene matches. CDR3 length: 15 amino acids. The CDR3 DNA is TGTGCCAGCAGCGCTAGCGGGGGGACCAAAAACATTCAGTACTTC. Its translation is CASSASGGTKNIQYF.

This chain uses TRBV6-4 with TRBJ2-2, with D hard to call. The CDR3 sequence is 13 residues long. Germline lookup yields CDR1 MRHNA and CDR2 SNTAGT. V was cut by 4 bases and J by 1 base, with 4 bases left in between. CDR3 bases: TGTGCCAGCAGTGGGCAGAACACCGGGGAGCTGTTTTTT. Encoded protein: CASSGQNTGELFF.

The chain uses TRBV11-3 and TRBJ2-1; 13 bases map to TRBD2. The germline V gene encodes CDR1 SGHNT and CDR2 YENEEA. The CDR3 consists of 17 residues. The J segment lost 5 bases and the V segment lost 5 bases, leaving 9 bases of the junction unmatched. This CDR3 is CASSLTGLAGVNNEQFF. The CDR3 nucleotides are TGTGCCAGCAGCCTGACTGGACTAGCGGGAGTCAACAATGAGCAGTTCTTC.

V is TRBV30 and J is TRBJ1-2; 12 bases match TRBD1. V was pared by 3 bases and J by 8 bases, with 7 bases of the junction left unmatched. There are 14 residues in the CDR3. Germline V gives CDR1 GTSNPN, CDR2 SVGIG (reference sequence). The CDR3 here is CAWRGQGASSGYTF. Written as DNA, the CDR3 is TGTGCCTGGAGGGGACAGGGGGCGTCTTCGGGCTACACCTTC. Variable domain in full (rest from reference TRBV30 and TRBJ1-2): SQTIHQWPATLVQPVGSPLSLECTVEGTSNPNLYWYRQAAGRGLQLLFYSVGIGQISSEVPQNLSASRPQDRQFILSSKKLLLSDSGFYLCAWRGQGASSGYTFGSGTRLTVV.

As for this clone: A much larger clone lies a single base off, so this may be a read error. The chain is built from TRBV6-5 and TRBJ2-7; 11 positions match TRBD1. V lost 4 bases, J lost 2 bases, and 1 base stayed unmatched. This CDR3 is built from 14 residues. Germline V CDR1 and CDR2: MNHEY, SVGAGI. The CDR3 loop reads CASSWTGGPYEQYF. CDR3 bases: TGTGCCAGCAGTTGGACAGGGGGCCCCTACGAGCAGTACTTC.

The CDR3 spells CASSSGLPYNEQFF. In DNA, the CDR3 is TGCGCCAGCAGCTCGGGACTACCCTACAATGAGCAGTTCTTC. The rearrangement links TRBV5-1 to TRBJ2-1; 7 bases fit TRBD2. The germline V gene encodes CDR1 SGHRS and CDR2 YFSETQ. Trimming removed 3 bases from V and 2 bases from J; junction bases left unmatched: 2. CDR3 length: 14 residues.

The V call is TRBV27, the J call TRBJ2-1; 8 bases match TRBD2. V lost 0 bases and J lost 7; bases outside the gene matches: 11. Germline V gene data show CDR1 as MNHEY and CDR2 as SMNVEV (reference sequence). The CDR3 sequence is 17 residues long. This chain's CDR3 is CASSLSFDSGSGNEQFF. Here the CDR3 DNA reads TGTGCCAGCAGTTTATCCTTCGACAGCGGGAGTGGAAATGAGCAGTTCTTC.

This sequence joins TRBV28 and TRBJ1-6; 7 bases align to TRBD1. J was trimmed by 8 bases and V by 4 bases; bases with no gene match: 5. This CDR3 is built from 14 residues. Germline V gene lookup returns CDR1 MDHEN and CDR2 SYDVKM. In DNA form, the CDR3 reads TGTGCCAGCAGTTGGGGGACAGCCCATTCACCCCTCCACTTT. Protein sequence: CASSWGTAHSPLHF.

The V and J genes are TRBV5-8 and TRBJ2-3; D gene unclear. The CDR3 spans 15 residues. Germline V gene sequence: CDR1 SGHTS, CDR2 YDEGEE. V was shortened by 0 bases and J by 2 bases, with 10 bases between the two germline ends. The CDR3 DNA is TGTGCCAGCAGCTTGGGAAGCGCCTACACAGATACGCAGTATTTT. It translates to CASSLGSAYTDTQYF.

The DNA for the CDR3 is TGTGCCAGCTCACCCGGACAGAACATCTATGGCTACACCTTC. Amino acid sequence: CASSPGQNIYGYTF. V and J are TRBV18 and TRBJ1-2; a weak D match, TRBD1 (6 bases). The CDR3 is 14 residues long. V was cut by 3 bases and J by 4 bases, with 12 bases left in between. Germline CDR1 is KGHSH and CDR2 is LQKENI.

The genes are TRBV5-4 and TRBJ2-1; a possible D gene is TRBD2 (6 bases). The CDR3 totals 11 residues. Germline CDR1 reads SGHNT; CDR2 reads YYREEE (reference sequence). V was trimmed by 5 bases and J by 13 bases, leaving 13 bases between them. The CDR3 DNA reads TGTGCCAGCAGGGGGGGACTGGAACAGTTCTTC. It encodes CASRGGLEQFF.

The chain combines TRBV28 with TRBJ1-1; the match to TRBD1 covers 9 bases. The CDR3 length is 16 residues. The J segment lost 1 base and the V segment lost 4 bases, leaving 7 bases of the junction unmatched. Germline-derived CDR1 and CDR2 are MDHEN and SYDVKM. In DNA form, the CDR3 reads TGTGCCAGCAGTTCGACAGGGGGAATCAGGAACACTGAAGCTTTCTTT. Translation gives CASSSTGGIRNTEAFF.

This clone was recorded at least ten times. The genes are TRBV28 and TRBJ2-7, with TRBD1 matching 8 bases. Germline lookup yields CDR1 MDHEN and CDR2 SYDVKM. The CDR3 contains 15 residues. The V and J ends lost 6 bases and 6 bases, in that order; junction bases with no gene match: 13. The CDR3 DNA is TGTGCCAGCAGGGGCCTGGACAGGGTCTCGGGCGAGCAGTACTTC. As protein: CASRGLDRVSGEQYF.

This clone occurred a few times. J is TRBJ2-7 and V is TRBV7-9; 10 bases align to TRBD2. Germline-derived CDR1 and CDR2 are SEHNR and FQNEAQ (reference sequence). The CDR3 is made up of 14 amino acids. V shed 1 base and J 5 bases; nucleotides not matched to a gene: 2. As DNA, the CDR3 is TGTGCCAGCAGCTTAGGGACTAGCGGACACGAGCAGTACTTC. This gives the protein CASSLGTSGHEQYF.

The chain is built from TRBV9 and TRBJ2-7; 11 bases are shared with TRBD2. Germline V gives CDR1 SGDLS, CDR2 YYNGEE. V was pared by 3 bases and J by 4 bases, with 6 bases of the junction left unmatched. The CDR3 contains 15 residues. CDR3: CASSETSGSGYEQYF. CDR3 nucleotides: TGTGCCAGCAGCGAAACTAGCGGGAGCGGATACGAGCAGTACTTC.

The CDR3 DNA is TGTGCCAGTAGTAAAGACAGGGGCGCGGGAGAGACCCAGTACTTC. It yields the protein CASSKDRGAGETQYF. The rearrangement uses TRBV19 and TRBJ2-5; TRBD1 matches 8 bases. The CDR3 loop spans 15 amino acids. The V gene's germline CDR1 is LNHDA and CDR2 SQIVND (reference sequence). With V trimmed by 4 bases and J by 4 bases, 8 bases remained unmatched.

The chain recombines TRBV20-1 with TRBJ2-4; D ambiguous. V was clipped by 5 bases and J by 7 bases, with 6 bases between them. From germline, CDR1 is DFQATT and CDR2 SNEGSKA (reference sequence). The length of the CDR3 is 10 residues. CDR3 in amino acids: CSALQNIQYF. CDR3 nucleotides: TGCAGTGCTTTGCAGAACATTCAGTACTTC.

This chain connects TRBV6-4 to TRBJ2-2; 7 bases map to TRBD1. Germline values: CDR1 MRHNA, CDR2 SNTAGT. This CDR3 comprises 15 residues. The J segment lost 0 bases and the V segment lost 2 bases, leaving 0 bases of the junction unmatched. For the CDR3, the DNA is TGTGCCAGCAGTGACGGGACAGCGAACACCGGGGAGCTGTTTTTT. It codes for CASSDGTANTGELFF.

The rearrangement joins TRBV4-2 to TRBJ2-2, with TRBD2 as a possible D gene (5 bases). Deletions cut 0 bases from V and 1 base from J, with 12 bases between. The CDR3 consists of 17 residues. Germline lookup yields CDR1 LGHNA and CDR2 YNFKEQ. In nucleotides, the CDR3 is TGTGCCAGCAGCCAAGATTTGGGGAGAGTGAACACCGGGGAGCTGTTTTTT. This codes for CASSQDLGRVNTGELFF.

J is TRBJ2-1 and V is TRBV6-5, with 8 bases fitting TRBD2. In germline, CDR1 is MNHEY, CDR2 SVGAGI. The CDR3 runs 15 residues. Trimming took 0 bases from V and 15 from J; bases not matched to a gene: 13. CDR3 sequence: CASSYSWTSFGGGFF. The CDR3 nucleotides are TGTGCCAGCAGTTACTCCTGGACTAGCTTTGGCGGGGGGTTCTTC.

The chain couples TRBV24-1 to TRBJ2-2; 11 positions agree with TRBD1. The CDR3 spans 14 residues. J lost 4 bases, V lost 9 bases, and 3 bases had no gene match. Germline V gene data show CDR1 as KGHDR and CDR2 as SFDVKD. The CDR3 loop is CATQGTGGTGELFF. DNA for the CDR3: TGTGCCACCCAGGGGACAGGGGGCACCGGGGAGCTGTTTTTT.

The chain carries TRBV29-1 and TRBJ2-2, with TRBD1 matching over 9 bases. This CDR3 spans 16 amino acids. Trimming at V came to 2 bases and at J to 0 bases, leaving 4 bases not matched to a gene. Germline CDR1 SQVTM, CDR2 ANQGSEA. In DNA form, the CDR3 reads TGCAGCGTTGAACCTCGGGACAGGGCGAACACCGGGGAGCTGTTTTTT. Protein: CSVEPRDRANTGELFF.

This clone is a singleton in its sample. The chain is built from TRBV10-2 and TRBJ1-1; TRBD1 agrees at 8 bases. CDR3 length: 15 amino acids. Germline V CDR1 and CDR2: WSHSY, SAAADI. V lost 9 bases, J lost 0 bases, and 9 bases stayed unmatched. The CDR3 reads CASTSGGRMNTEAFF. The CDR3 DNA reads TGCGCCAGTACCTCAGGGGGCCGCATGAACACTGAAGCTTTCTTT.